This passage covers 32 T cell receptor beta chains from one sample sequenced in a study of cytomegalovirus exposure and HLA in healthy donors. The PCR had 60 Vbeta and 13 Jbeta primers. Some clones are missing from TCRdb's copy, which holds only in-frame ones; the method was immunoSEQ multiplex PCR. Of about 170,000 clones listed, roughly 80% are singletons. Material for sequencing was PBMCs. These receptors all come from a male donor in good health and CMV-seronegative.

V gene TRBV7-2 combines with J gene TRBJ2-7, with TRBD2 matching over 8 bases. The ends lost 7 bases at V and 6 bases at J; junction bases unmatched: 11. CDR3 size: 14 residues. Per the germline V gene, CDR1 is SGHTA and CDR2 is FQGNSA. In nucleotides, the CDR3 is TGTGCCAGCATTGTCGAGCGGGGGACGGGCGAGCAGTACTTC. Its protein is CASIVERGTGEQYF. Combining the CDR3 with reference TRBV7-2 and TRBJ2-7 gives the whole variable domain GAGVSQSPSNKVTEKGKDVELRCDPISGHTALYWYRQSLGQGLEFLIYFQGNSAPDKSGLPSDRFSAERTGGSVSTLTIQRTQQEDSAVYLCASIVERGTGEQYFGPGTRLTVT.

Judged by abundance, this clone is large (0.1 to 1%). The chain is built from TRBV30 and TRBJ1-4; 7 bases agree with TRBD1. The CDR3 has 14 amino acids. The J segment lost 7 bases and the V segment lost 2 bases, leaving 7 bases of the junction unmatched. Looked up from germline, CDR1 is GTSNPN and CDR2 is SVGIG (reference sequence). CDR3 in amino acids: CAWSRTGEVEKLFF. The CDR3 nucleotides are TGTGCCTGGAGTAGGACAGGAGAAGTTGAAAAACTGTTTTTT.

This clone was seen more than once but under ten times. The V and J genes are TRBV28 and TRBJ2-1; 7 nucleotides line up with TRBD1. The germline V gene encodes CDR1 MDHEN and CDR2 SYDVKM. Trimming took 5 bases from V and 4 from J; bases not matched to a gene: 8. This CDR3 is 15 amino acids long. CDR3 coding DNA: TGTGCCAGCAGTGGGACAGACCGTCAATACAATGAGCAGTTCTTC. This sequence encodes CASSGTDRQYNEQFF.

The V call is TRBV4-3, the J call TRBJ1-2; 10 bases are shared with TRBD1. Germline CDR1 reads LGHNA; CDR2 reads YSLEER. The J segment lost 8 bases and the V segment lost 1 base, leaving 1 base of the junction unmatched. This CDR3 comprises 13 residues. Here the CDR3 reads CASSQATGGGYTF. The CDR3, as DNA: TGCGCCAGCAGCCAAGCGACAGGGGGCGGCTACACCTTC.

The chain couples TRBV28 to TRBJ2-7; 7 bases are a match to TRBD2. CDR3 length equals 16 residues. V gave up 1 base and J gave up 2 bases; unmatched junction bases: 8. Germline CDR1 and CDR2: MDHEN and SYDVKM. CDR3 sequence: CASSLLASGPTYEQYF. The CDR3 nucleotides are TGTGCCAGCAGTTTATTGGCTAGCGGTCCTACCTACGAGCAGTACTTC.

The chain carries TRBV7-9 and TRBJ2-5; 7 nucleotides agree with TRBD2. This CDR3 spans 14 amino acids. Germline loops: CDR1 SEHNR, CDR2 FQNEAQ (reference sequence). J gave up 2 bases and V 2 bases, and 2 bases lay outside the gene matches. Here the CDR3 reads CASSLIGRQETQYF. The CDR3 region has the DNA TGTGCCAGCAGCTTAATCGGGAGGCAAGAGACCCAGTACTTC. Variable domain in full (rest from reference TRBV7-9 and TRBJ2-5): DTGVSQNPRHKITKRGQNVTFRCDPISEHNRLYWYRQTLGQGPEFLTYFQNEAQLEKSRLLSDRFSAERPKGSFSTLEIQRTEQGDSAMYLCASSLIGRQETQYFGPGTRLLVL.

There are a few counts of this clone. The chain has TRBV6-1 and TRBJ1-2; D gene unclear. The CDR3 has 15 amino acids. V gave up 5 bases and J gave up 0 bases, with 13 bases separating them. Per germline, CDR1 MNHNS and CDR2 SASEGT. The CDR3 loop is CASSLEVSANYGYTF. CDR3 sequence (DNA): TGTGCCAGCAGTTTGGAGGTCTCAGCTAACTATGGCTACACCTTC.

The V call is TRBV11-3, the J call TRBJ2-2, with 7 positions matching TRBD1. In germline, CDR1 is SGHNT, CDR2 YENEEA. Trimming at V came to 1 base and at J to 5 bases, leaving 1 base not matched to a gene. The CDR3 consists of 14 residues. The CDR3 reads CASSLVQGTGELFF. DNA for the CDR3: TGTGCCAGCAGCTTAGTACAGGGGACCGGGGAGCTGTTTTTT.

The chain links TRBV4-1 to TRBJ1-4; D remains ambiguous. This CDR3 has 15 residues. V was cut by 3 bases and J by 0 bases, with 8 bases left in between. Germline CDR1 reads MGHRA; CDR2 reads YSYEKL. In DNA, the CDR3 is TGCGCCAGCAGCCAGGCACCAGCAACTAATGAAAAACTGTTTTTT. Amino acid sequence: CASSQAPATNEKLFF.

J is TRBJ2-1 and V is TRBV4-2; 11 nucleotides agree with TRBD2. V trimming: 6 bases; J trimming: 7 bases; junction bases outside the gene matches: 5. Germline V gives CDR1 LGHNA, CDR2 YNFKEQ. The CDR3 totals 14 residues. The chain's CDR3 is CASRASGGKNEQFF. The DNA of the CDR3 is TGTGCCAGCAGGGCTAGCGGGGGGAAAAATGAGCAGTTCTTC.

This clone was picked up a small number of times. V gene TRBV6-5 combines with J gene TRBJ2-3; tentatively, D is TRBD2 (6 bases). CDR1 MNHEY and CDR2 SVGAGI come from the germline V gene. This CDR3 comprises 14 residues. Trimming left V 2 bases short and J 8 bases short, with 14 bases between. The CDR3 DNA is TGTGCCAGCAGTTACGCTCCGGACTATGCTACGCAGTATTTT. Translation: CASSYAPDYATQYF.

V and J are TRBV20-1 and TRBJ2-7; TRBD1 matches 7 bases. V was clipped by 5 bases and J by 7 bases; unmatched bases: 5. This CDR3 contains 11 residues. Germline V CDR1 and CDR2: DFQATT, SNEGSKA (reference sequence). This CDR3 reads CSAGQVLEQYF. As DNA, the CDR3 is TGCAGTGCTGGACAGGTCTTGGAGCAGTACTTC.

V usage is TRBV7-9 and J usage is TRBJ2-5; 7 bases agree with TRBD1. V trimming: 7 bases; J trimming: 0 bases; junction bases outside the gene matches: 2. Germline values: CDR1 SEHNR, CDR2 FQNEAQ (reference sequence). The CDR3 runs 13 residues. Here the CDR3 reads CASIGTDQETQYF. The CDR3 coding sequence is TGTGCCAGCATCGGGACAGACCAAGAGACCCAGTACTTC.

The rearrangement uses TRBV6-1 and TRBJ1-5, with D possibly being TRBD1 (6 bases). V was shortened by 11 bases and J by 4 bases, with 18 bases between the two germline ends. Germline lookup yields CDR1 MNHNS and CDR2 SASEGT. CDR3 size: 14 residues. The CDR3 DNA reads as TGTGCCTCAACGACTAGGGGGGGAAATCAGCCCCAGCATTTT. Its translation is CASTTRGGNQPQHF.

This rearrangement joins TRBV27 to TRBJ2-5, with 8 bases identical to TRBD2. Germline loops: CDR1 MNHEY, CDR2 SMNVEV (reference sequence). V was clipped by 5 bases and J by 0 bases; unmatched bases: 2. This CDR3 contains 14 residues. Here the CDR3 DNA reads TGTGCCAGCAGTAGCGGGGGTTACCAAGAGACCCAGTACTTC. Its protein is CASSSGGYQETQYF.

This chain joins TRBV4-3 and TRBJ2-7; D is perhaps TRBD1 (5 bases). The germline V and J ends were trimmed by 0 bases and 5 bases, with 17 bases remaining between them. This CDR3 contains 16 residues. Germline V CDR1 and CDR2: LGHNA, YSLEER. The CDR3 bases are TGCGCCAGCAGCCAAGATTTGATGGTGCAGGGCCACGAGCAGTACTTC. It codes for CASSQDLMVQGHEQYF.

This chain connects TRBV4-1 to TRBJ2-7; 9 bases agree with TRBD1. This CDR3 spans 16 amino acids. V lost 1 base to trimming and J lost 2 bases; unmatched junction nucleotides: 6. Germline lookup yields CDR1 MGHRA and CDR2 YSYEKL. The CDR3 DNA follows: TGCGCCAGCAGCCAAGCAGGACAGGGGTTAGCCTACGAGCAGTACTTC. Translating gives CASSQAGQGLAYEQYF.

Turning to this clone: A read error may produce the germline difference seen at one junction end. The CDR3, as DNA: TGTGCCTTATCCCGGAGGGGCTCCGACGAGCAGTACTTC. Translating gives CALSRRGSDEQYF. This chain links TRBV30 with TRBJ2-7; possibly TRBD2 for D (6 bases). Per germline, CDR1 GTSNPN and CDR2 SVGIG (reference sequence). This CDR3 comprises 13 residues.

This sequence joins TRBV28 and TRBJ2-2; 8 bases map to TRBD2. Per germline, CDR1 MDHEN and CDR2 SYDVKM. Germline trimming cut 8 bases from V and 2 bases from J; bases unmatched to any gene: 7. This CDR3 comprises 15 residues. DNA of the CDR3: TGTGCCAGCCAAGGTAGCGGGATAAACACCGGGGAGCTGTTTTTT. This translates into CASQGSGINTGELFF.

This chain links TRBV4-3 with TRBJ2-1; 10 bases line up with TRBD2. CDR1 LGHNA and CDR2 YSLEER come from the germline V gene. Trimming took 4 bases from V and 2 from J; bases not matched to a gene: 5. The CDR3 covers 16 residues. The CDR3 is CASSRLAGGTYNEQFF. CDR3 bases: TGCGCCAGCAGCCGATTAGCGGGGGGAACCTACAATGAGCAGTTCTTC.

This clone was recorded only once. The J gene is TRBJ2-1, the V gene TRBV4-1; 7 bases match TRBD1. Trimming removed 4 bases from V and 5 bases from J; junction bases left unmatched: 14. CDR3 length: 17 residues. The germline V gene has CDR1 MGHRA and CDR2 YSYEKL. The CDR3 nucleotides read TGCGCCAGCAGCCGCAAGATGGGGTGGGACAGAGACAATGAGCAGTTCTTC. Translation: CASSRKMGWDRDNEQFF.

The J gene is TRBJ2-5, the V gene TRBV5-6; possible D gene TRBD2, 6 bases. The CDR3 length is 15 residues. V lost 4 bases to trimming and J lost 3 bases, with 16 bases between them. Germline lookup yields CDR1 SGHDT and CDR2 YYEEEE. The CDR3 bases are TGTGCCAGCAGCGGGGGGACCGAGTACAAAGAGACCCAGTACTTC. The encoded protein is CASSGGTEYKETQYF.

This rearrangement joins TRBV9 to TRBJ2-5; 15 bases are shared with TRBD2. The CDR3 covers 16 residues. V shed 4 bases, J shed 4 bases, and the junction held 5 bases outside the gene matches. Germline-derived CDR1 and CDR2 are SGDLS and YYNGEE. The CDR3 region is CASSPGLAGGVETQYF. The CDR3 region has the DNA TGTGCCAGCAGCCCCGGACTAGCGGGAGGGGTAGAGACCCAGTACTTC.

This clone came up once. CDR3 sequence: CASGSGGPDPETQYF. The CDR3 nucleotides read TGTGCCAGTGGGTCTGGGGGCCCGGATCCCGAGACCCAGTACTTC. The gene calls are TRBV19 and TRBJ2-5; D perhaps matches TRBD1 (6 bases). This CDR3 has 15 amino acids. Germline CDR1 reads LNHDA; CDR2 reads SQIVND (reference sequence). The V end lost 8 bases, the J end lost 5 bases, and 21 bases lay between the germline ends. The full variable domain, its missing parts supplied by reference TRBV19 and TRBJ2-5, is DGGITQSPKYLFRKEGQNVTLSCEQNLNHDAMYWYRQDPGQGLRLIYYSQIVNDFQKGDIAEGYSVSREKKESFPLTVTSAQKNPTAFYLCASGSGGPDPETQYFGPGTRLLVL.

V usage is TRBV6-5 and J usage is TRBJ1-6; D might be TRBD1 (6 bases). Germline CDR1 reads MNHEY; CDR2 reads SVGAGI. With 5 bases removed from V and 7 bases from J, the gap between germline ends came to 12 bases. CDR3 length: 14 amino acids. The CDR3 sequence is CASSPAQGNSPLHF. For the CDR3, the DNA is TGTGCCAGCAGTCCCGCCCAGGGGAATTCACCCCTCCACTTT.

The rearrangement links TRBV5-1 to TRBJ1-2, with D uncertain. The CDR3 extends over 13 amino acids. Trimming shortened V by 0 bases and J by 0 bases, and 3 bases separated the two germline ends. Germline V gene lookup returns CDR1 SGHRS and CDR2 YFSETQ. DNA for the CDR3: TGCGCCAGCAGCTTGGGTACTAACTATGGCTACACCTTC. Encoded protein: CASSLGTNYGYTF.

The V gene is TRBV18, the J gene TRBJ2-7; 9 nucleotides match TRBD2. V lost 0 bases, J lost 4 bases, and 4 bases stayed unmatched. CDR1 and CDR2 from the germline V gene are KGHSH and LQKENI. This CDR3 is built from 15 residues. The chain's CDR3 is CASSPPLAGGYEQYF. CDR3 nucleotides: TGTGCCAGCTCACCACCCCTGGCGGGGGGGTACGAGCAGTACTTC.

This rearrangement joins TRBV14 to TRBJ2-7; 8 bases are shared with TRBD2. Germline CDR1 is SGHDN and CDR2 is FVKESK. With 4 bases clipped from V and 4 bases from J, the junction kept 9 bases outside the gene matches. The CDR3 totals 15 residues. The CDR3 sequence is CASSPPRAGGYEQYF. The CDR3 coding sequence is TGTGCCAGCAGCCCACCCCGGGCGGGGGGTTACGAGCAGTACTTC.

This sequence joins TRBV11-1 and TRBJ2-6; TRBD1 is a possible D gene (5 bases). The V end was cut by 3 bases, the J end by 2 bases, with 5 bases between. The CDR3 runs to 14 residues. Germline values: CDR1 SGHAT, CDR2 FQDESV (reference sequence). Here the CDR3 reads CASSFRAGANVLTF. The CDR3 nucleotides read TGTGCCAGCAGCTTCAGGGCTGGGGCCAACGTCCTGACTTTC.

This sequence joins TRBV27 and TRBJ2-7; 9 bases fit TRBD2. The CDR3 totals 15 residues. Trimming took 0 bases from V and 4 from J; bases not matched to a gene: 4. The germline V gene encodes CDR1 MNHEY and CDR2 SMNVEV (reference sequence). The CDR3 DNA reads TGTGCCAGCAGTTTATCCAGCGGGAGGCGATACGAGCAGTACTTC. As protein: CASSLSSGRRYEQYF.

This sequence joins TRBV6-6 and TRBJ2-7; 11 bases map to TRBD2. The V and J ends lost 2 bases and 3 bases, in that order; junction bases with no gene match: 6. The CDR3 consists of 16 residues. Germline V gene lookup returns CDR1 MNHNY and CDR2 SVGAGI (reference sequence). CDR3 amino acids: CASSYPIGLAGYEQYF. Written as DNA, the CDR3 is TGTGCCAGCAGTTACCCGATAGGACTAGCGGGCTACGAGCAGTACTTC.

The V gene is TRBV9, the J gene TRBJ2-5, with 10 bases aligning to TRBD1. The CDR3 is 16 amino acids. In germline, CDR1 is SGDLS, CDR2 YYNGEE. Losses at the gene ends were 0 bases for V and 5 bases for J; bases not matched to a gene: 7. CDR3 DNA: TGTGCCAGCAGCGTAGCTGAGACAGGGGGCAGGGAGACCCAGTACTTC. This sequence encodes CASSVAETGGRETQYF.